Listed here is a single TCR beta chain. The antigen is unknown. The entry originates in a study of OX40 agonist ivuxolimab in advanced cancers. Sequencing was performed with immunoSEQ multiplex PCR; in TCRdb, only in-frame clones are kept and a portion is missing. Of about 91,000 clones listed, around 86% are singletons. Regarding the study as a whole: Normalized T-cell clonal expansion was also low in a subset of nonresponders. Researchers report that CD8+ T cells had, on average, more expanded clones than CD4+.

Autoimmune disease history or systemic immunosuppression led to patient exclusion. The source material was CD4+ or CD8+ T cells sorted from blood, sampled in a trial of the OX40 agonist ivuxolimab. The clonotype was recovered from an adult with an advanced solid tumor such as melanoma, head and neck, liver or kidney cancer.

CDR3 bases: TGCGCCAGCAGCTCGGACGGCGGGGAGCTGTTTTTT. It yields the protein CASSSDGGELFF. The rearrangement links TRBV5-1 to TRBJ2-2; D call uncertain. This CDR3 is 12 amino acids long. Germline V CDR1 and CDR2: SGHRS, YFSETQ. Trimming removed 3 bases at V and 7 bases at J, with 7 bases between.